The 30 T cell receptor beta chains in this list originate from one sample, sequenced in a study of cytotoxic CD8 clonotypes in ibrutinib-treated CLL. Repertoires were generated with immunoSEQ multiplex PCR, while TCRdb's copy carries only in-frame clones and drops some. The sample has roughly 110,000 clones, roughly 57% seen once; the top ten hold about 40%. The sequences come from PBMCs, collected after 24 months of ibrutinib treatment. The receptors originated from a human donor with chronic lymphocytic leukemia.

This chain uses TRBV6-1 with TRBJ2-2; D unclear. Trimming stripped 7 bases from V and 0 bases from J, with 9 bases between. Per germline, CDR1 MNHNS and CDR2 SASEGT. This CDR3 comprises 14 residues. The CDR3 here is CASMAYPNTGELFF. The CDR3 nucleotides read TGTGCCAGCATGGCCTACCCGAACACCGGGGAGCTGTTTTTT.

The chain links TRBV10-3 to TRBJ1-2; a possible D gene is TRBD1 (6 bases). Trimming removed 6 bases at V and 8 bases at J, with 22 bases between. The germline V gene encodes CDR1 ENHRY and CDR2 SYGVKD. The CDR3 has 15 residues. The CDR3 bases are TGTGCCATCAGCTCAACCCGGGACAACTTGCAGGGCTACACCTTC. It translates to CAISSTRDNLQGYTF.

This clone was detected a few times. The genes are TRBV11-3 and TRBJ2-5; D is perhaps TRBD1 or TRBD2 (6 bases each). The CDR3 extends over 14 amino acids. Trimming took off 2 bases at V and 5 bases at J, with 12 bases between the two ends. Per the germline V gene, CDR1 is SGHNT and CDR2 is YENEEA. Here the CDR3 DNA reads TGTGCCAGCAGCTTAACGGGGGCGTGGGAGACCCAGTACTTC. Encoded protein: CASSLTGAWETQYF.

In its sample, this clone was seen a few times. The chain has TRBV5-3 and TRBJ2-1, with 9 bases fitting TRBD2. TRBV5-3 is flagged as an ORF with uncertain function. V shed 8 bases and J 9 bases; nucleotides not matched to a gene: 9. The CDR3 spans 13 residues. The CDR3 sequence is CASSGGTSSEQFF. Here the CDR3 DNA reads TGTGCCAGCAGCGGGGGGACTAGTTCTGAGCAGTTCTTC.

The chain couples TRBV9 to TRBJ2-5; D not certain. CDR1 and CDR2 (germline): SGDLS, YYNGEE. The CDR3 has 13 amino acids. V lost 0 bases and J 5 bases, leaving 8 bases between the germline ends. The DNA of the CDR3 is TGTGCCAGCAGCGTAGCTTCGAAGGAGACCCAGTACTTC. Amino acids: CASSVASKETQYF.

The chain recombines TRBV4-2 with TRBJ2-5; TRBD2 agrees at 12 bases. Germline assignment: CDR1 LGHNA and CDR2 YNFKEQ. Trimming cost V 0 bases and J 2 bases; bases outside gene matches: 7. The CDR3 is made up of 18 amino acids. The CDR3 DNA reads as TGTGCCAGCAGCCAAGATAAGCGGACTAGCGGGGCTCAAGAGACCCAGTACTTC. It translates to CASSQDKRTSGAQETQYF.

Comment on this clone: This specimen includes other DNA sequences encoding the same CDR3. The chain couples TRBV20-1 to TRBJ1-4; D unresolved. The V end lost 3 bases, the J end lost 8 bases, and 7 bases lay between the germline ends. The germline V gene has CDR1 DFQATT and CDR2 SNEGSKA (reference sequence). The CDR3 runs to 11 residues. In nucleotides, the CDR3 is TGCAGTGCTAGTCTCGGGGAAAAACTGTTTTTT. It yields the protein CSASLGEKLFF.

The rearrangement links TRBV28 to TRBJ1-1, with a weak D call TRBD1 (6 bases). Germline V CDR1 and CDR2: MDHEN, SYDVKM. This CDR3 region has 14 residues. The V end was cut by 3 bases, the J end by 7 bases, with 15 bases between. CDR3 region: CASSLAGGRNEAFF. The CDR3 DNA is TGTGCCAGCAGTTTGGCTGGGGGGCGAAATGAAGCTTTCTTT.

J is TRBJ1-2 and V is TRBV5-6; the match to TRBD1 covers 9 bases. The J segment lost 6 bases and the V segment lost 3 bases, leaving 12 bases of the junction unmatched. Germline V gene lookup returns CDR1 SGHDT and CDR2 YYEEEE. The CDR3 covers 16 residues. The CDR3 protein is CASSSGTGNLRHGYTF. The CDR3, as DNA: TGTGCCAGCAGCTCCGGGACAGGGAATCTCCGGCATGGCTACACCTTC.

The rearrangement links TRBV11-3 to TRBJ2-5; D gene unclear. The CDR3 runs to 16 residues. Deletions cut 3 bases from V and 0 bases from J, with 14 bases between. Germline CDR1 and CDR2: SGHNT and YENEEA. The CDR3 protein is CASSLFSITDQETQYF. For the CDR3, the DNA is TGTGCCAGCAGCTTGTTCAGCATAACCGACCAAGAGACCCAGTACTTC. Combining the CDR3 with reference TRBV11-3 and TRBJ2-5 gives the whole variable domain EAGVVQSPRYKIIEKKQPVAFWCNPISGHNTLYWYLQNLGQGPELLIRYENEEAVDDSQLPKDRFSAERLKGVDSTLKIQPAELGDSAVYLCASSLFSITDQETQYFGPGTRLLVL.

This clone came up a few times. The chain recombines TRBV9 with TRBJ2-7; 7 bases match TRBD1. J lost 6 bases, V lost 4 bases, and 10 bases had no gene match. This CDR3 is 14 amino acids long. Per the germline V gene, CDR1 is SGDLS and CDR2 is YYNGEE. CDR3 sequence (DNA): TGTGCCAGCAGCTTCGGGACAGTTGGGGGCGAGCAGTACTTC. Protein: CASSFGTVGGEQYF.

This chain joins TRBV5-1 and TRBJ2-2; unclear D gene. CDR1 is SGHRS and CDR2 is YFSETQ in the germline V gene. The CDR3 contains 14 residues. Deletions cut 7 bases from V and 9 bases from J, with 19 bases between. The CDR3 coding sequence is TGCGCCAGCTTTTCCGATACGACGGGCCGGGAGCTGTTTTTT. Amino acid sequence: CASFSDTTGRELFF.

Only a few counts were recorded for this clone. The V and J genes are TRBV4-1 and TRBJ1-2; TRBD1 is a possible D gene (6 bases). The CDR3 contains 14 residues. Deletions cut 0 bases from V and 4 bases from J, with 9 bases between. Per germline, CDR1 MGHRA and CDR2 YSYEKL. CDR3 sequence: CASSQDTGTYGYTF. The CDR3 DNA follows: TGCGCCAGCAGCCAAGATACAGGGACCTATGGCTACACCTTC.

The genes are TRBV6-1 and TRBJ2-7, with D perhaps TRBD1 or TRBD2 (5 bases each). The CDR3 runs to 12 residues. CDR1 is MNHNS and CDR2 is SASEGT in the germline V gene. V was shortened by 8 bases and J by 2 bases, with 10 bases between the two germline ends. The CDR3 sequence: CASLGTPYEQYF. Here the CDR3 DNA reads TGTGCCAGCCTGGGGACCCCCTACGAGCAGTACTTC.

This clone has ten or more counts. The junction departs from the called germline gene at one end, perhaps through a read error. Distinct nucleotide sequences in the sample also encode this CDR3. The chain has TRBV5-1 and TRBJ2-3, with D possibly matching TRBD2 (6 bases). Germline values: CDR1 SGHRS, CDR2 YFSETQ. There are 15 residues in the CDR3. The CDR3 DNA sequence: TGTGCCAGCAGCTTGGCGGGCGGGATCACAGATACGCAGTATTTT. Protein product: CASSLAGGITDTQYF. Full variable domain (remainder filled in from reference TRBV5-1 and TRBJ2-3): KAGVTQTPRYLIKTRGQQVTLSCSPISGHRSVSWYQQTPGQGLQFLFEYFSETQRNKGNFPGRFSGRQFSNSRSEMNVSTLELGDSALYLCASSLAGGITDTQYFGPGTRLTVL.

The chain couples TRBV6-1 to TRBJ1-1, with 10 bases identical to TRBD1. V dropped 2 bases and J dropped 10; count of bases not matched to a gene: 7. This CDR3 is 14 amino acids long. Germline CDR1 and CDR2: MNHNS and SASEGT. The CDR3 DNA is TGTGCCAGCAGTGAAATATACGGGGACAGGGGAGCTTTCTTT. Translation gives CASSEIYGDRGAFF.

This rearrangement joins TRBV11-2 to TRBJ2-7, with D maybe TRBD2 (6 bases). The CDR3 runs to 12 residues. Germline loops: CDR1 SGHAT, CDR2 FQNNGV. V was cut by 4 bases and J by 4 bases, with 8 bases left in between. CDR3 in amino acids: CASSSRGYEQYF. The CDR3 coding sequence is TGTGCCAGCAGCTCACGGGGGTACGAGCAGTACTTC.

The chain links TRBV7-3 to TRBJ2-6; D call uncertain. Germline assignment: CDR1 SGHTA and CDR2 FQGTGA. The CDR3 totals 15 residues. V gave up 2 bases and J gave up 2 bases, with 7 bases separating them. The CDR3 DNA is TGTGCCAGCAGCTTAGAAGGGACTGGGGCCAACGTCCTGACTTTC. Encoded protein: CASSLEGTGANVLTF. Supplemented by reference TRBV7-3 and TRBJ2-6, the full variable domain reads GAGVSQTPSNKVTEKGKYVELRCDPISGHTALYWYRQSLGQGPEFLIYFQGTGAADDSGLPNDRFFAVRPEGSVSTLKIQRTERGDSAVYLCASSLEGTGANVLTFGAGSRLTVL.

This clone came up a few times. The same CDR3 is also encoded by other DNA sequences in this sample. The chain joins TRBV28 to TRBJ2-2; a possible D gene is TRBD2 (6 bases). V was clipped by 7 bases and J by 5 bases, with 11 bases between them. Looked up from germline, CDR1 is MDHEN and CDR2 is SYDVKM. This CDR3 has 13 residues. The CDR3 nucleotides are TGTGCCAGCACCGGGGGTGGTACCGGGGAGCTGTTTTTT. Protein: CASTGGGTGELFF.

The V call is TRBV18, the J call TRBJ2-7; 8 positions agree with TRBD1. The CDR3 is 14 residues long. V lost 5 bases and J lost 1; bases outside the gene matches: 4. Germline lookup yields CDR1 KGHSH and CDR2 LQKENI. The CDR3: CASSTRTGSYEQYF. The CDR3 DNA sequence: TGTGCCAGCTCAACCCGGACAGGGTCCTACGAGCAGTACTTC.

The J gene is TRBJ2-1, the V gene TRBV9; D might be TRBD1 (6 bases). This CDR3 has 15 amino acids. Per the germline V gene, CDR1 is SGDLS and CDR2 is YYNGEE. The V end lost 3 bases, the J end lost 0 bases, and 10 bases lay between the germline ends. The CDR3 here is CASSGQGSSYNEQFF. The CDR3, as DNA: TGTGCCAGCAGCGGTCAGGGGAGCTCCTACAATGAGCAGTTCTTC.

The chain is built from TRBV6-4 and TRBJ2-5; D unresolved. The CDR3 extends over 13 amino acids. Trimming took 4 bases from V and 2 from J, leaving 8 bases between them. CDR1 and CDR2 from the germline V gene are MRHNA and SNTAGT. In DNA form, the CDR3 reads TGTGCCAGCAGTGTGGAGCCGCAAGAGACCCAGTACTTC. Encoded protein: CASSVEPQETQYF.

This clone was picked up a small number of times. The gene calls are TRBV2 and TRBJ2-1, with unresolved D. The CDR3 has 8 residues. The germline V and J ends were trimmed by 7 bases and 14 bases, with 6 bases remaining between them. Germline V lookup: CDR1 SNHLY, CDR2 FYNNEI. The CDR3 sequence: CASTEEFF. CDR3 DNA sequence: TGTGCCAGCACAGAAGAGTTCTTC.

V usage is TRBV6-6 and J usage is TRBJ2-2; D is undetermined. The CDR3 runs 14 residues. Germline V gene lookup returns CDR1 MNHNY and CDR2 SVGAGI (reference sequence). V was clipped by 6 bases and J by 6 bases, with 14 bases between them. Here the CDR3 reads CASSPTGHPGELFF. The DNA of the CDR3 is TGTGCCAGCAGCCCTACGGGCCACCCCGGGGAGCTGTTTTTT.

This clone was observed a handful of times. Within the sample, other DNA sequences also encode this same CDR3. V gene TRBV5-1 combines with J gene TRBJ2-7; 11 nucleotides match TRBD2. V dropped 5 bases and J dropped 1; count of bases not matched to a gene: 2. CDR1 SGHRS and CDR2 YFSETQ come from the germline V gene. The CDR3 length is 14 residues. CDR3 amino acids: CASRPSGGSYEQYF. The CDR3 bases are TGCGCCAGCAGACCTAGCGGGGGGTCCTACGAGCAGTACTTC.

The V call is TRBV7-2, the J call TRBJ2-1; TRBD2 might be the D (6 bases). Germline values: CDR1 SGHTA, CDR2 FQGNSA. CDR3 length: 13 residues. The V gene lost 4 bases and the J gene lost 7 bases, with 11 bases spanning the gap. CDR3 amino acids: CASSSWGGNEQFF. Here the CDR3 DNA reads TGTGCCAGCAGCTCGTGGGGAGGAAATGAGCAGTTCTTC.

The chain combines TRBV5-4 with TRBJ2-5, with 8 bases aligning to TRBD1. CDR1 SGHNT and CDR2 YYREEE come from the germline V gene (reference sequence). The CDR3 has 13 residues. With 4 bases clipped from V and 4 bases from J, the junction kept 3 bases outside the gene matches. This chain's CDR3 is CASSPGQGETQYF. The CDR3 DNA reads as TGTGCCAGCAGCCCCGGACAGGGAGAGACCCAGTACTTC.

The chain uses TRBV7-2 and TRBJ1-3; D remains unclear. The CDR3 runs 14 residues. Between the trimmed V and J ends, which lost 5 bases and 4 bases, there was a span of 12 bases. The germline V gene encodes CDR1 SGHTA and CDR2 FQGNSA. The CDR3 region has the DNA TGTGCCAGCAGCCCCCGGTTGGCAGGAAACACCATATATTTT. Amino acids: CASSPRLAGNTIYF.

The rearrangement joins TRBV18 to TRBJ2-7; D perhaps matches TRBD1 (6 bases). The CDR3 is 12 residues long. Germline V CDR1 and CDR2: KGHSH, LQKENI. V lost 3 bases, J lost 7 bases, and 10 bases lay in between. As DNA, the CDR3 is TGTGCCAGCTCACCCAGGGGTCAGGAGCAGTACTTC. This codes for CASSPRGQEQYF.

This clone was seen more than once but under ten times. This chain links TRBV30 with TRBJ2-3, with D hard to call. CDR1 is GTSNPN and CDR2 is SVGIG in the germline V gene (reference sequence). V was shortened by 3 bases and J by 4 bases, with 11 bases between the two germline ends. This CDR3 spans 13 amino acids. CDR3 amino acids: CAWRTTSADTQYF. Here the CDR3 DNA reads TGTGCCTGGAGAACGACAAGCGCAGATACGCAGTATTTT.